The T cell receptor beta chain described here comes from a study of identical twins (dated by TCRdb to about 2016). As for the study more broadly: To test whether fetal clonotypes persist, this study deep-sequenced TCR alpha and beta repertoires from monozygotic twins, from unrelated adults of various ages, and from cord blood. To rule out contamination, replicate twin experiments were performed at different times with different library preparation protocols.

Points on this clonotype: It lacks a known antigen. No base quality information exists; no much larger clone differs at one position.

Library preparation employed 5' RACE. This sample was sequenced with an Illumina HiSeq 2000. A universal primer binding site was introduced by template switching, and a unique molecular identifier was present in the final cDNA, enabling accurate counting of TCR cDNA molecules. First-strand cDNA for TCR alpha and beta chains was synthesized from specific primers in the conserved constant-segment region. To control for contamination, every cDNA library carried two barcodes: a SMART-Mk sample barcode plus Illumina barcodes. TruSeq adapter sequences and Illumina sample barcodes were added in two successive PCR steps. The Illumina HiSeq platform was used with custom primers to sequence TCR alpha and beta cDNA libraries. Turning to the authors' computational methods: Unique molecular identifiers were extracted from raw reads with MiGEC, and CDR3 positions were determined with MiXCR. For each individual, recombination models were inferred using an EM algorithm with the repgenHMM and IGoR tools. Shared clonotypes were analyzed with the tcR package in R, and sharing was normalized by the product of cloneset sizes. To study raw recombination free of thymic and clonal selection effects, out-of-frame nonproductive sequences were analyzed. Using fastp at Q25 and MiXCR, TCRdb reprocessed the public reads and kept productive beta chains. Under each unique CDR3 protein, matching rows form one entry showing the most common genes and DNA. The V and J calls shown here were made by TCRdb, not taken from the authors' results. The sample table lists some 690,000 distinct CDR3 sequences, about 20% of them with a count of one. Roughly 4% of the sample is in the top ten clones.

All donors were healthy Caucasians. Three pairs of female monozygotic twins, all aged roughly 18 to 29 years, were included in the twin cohort. Peripheral blood mononuclear cells were the source from which RNA for the TCR libraries was isolated. The paper as a whole reports these results and caveats: In beta out-of-frame sequences, excess twin sharing was weaker, because having fewer shared sequences lowered the signal-to-noise ratio. Zero-insertion analyses could be partly confounded by invariant T cells such as MAIT and iNKT, though diverse VJ usage argued against such confounding for most clonotypes. Fewer insertions were carried by abundant cord blood beta clonotypes, a similar but weaker trend appeared in young adult naive repertoires, and no such trend appeared in memory repertoires. Compared with coincidental sharing between unrelated individuals, out-of-frame TCR alpha sequences shared between twins showed an excess of sequences with low generation probability. Because the same donors could not be followed over many years, conclusions were based on cross-sectional statistical analysis. In monozygotic twins, recombination models systematically underestimated out-of-frame TCR alpha sharing, but the models matched the sharing seen between unrelated individuals.

CDR1 is given as WNHNN and CDR2 as SYGVQD, both from the germline V gene (reference sequence). The CDR3 starts with the cysteine, ends with the phenylalanine, and has 13 residues. Of all the DNA, just the CDR3 is kept, 39 bases in frame from base 1. At the junction V is shortened by 0 bases and J by 8 bases, with 8 bases in between. Another study also made use of these data, one on T cells expressing NK-cell markers. As the second publication notes: TCR beta-chain repertoires were profiled in sorted CD3+CD56+NKG2C+, CD3+CD56+NKG2C- and CD3+CD56-NKG2C+ T-cell subsets from fewer than 10 donors. Among the eight sequenced donors, seven were HCMV-seropositive and one was HCMV-seronegative. To restrict sorting to alphabetaTCR-expressing T cells, an anti-gammadeltaTCR antibody was added in several experiments. For six donors, the dominant CD3+CD56+NKG2C+ clonotypes were among the top 10 CD8+ clonotypes and accounted for roughly 1.0-7.5% of CD8+ T cells. Those dominant clonotypes were again the most abundant among CD3+CD56-NKG2C+ cells in a few donors, at about 25-65%. Whether the expanded NKG2C-expressing T cell clones were specific for HCMV antigens was left unclear. Randomly selected healthy volunteers, three men and five women, were used as the eight sequenced donors. HCMV serostatus was determined by detecting HCMV-specific IgG in serum with a commercial ELISA kit. Bulk peripheral blood T-cell repertoires were additionally sequenced from unsorted PBMC for six donors. MIGEC handled demultiplexing of the reads and grouping by UMI, while MiTCR was used to assemble and quantify clonotypes. To remove erroneous sequences, TCR cDNA sequences were retained only when supported by two or more reads. The tcR package was used for downstream repertoire analysis, and clonotypes were matched across fractions by CDR3 nucleotide sequence plus V segment. VDJmatch was used to annotate antigen specificity against VDJdb, with one amino acid substitution in CDR3 permitted.

This TCR derives from a woman in her late teens or twenties in good health. This chain joins TRBV10-1 to TRBJ2-1, with the D gene call left open. What was sequenced was PBMCs. In nucleotide form, the sequence is TGCGCCAGCAGTGAGTCGGTAAACCATGAGCAGTTCTTC. This encodes CASSESVNHEQFF.